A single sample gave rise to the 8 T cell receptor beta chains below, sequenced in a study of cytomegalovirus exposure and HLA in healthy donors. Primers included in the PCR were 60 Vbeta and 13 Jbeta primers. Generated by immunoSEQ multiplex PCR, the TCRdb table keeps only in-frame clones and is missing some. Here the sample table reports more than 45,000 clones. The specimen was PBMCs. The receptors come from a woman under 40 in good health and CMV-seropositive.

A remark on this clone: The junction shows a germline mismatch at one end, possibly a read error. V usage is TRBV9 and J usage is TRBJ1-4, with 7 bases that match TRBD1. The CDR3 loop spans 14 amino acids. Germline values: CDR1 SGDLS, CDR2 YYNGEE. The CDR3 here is CASSANRDGQEKSF. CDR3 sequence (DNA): TGTGCCAGCAGCGCGAACCGCGATGGACAGGAAAAATCCTTT.

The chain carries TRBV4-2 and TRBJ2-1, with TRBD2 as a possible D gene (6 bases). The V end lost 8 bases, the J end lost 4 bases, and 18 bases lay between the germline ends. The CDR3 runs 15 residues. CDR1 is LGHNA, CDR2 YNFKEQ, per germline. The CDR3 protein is CASGRGSGRYNEQFF. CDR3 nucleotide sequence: TGTGCCAGCGGTCGTGGAAGCGGGCGTTACAATGAGCAGTTCTTC.

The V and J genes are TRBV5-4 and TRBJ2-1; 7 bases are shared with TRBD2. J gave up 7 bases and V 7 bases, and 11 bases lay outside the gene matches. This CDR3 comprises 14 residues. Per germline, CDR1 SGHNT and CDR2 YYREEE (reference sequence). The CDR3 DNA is TGTGCCAGCCACCGTGGGGGGGTGGGTAATGAGCAGTTCTTC. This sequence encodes CASHRGGVGNEQFF.

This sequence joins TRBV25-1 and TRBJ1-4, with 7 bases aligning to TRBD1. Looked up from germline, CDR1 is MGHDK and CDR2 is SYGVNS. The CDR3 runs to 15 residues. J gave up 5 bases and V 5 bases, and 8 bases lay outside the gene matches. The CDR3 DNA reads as TGTGCCAGCAGTCCTGGGACAGCCCGAAATGAAAAACTGTTTTTT. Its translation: CASSPGTARNEKLFF.

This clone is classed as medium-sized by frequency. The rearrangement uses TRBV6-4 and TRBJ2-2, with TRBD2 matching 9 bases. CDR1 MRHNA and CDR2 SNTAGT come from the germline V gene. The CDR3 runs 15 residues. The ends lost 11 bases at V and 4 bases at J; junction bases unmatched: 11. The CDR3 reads CAEKPGLATTGELFF. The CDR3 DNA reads TGTGCCGAAAAACCGGGACTAGCCACCACCGGGGAGCTGTTTTTT.

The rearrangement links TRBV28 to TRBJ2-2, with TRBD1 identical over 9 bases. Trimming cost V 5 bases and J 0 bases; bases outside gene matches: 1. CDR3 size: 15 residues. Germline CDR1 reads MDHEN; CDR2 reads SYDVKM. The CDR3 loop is CASSGDRANTGELFF. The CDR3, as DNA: TGTGCCAGCAGTGGGGACAGGGCGAACACCGGGGAGCTGTTTTTT.

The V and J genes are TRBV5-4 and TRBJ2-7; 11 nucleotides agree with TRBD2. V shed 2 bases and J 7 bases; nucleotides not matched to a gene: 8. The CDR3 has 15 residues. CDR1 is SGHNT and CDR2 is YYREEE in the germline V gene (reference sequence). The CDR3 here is CASSLTSGRREEQYF. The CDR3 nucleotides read TGTGCCAGCAGCTTAACTAGCGGGAGACGAGAAGAGCAGTACTTC.

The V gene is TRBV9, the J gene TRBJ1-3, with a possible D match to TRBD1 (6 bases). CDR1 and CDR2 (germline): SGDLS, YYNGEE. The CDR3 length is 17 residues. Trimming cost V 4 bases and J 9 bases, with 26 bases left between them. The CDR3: CASSPPDGGYLVGTIYF. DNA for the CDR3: TGTGCCAGCAGCCCCCCCGATGGGGGCTACCTCGTCGGCACCATATATTTT.